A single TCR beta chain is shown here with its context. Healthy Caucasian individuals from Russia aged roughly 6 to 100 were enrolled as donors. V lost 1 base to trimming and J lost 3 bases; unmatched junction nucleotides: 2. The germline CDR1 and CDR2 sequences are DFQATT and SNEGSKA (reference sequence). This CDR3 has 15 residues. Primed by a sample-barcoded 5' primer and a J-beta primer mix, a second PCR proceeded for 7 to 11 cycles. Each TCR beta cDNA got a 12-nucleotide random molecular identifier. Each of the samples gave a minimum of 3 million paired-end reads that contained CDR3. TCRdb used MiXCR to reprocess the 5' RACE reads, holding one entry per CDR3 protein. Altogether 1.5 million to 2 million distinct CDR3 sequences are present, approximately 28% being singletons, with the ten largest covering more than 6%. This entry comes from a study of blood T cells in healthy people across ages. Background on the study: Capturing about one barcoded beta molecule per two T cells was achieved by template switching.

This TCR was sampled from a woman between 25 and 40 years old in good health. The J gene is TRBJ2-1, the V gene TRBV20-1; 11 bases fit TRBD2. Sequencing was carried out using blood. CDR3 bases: TGCAGTGCTAGAGTAGCGGGGGGGCGCTACAATGAGCAGTTCTTC. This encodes CSARVAGGRYNEQFF.